This section outlines one T cell receptor (beta chain) sequence together with its context. The target antigen is unknown. This specimen belongs to a study of cytomegalovirus exposure and HLA in healthy donors. Study-level findings and limits: Specificity for CMV antigens was confirmed in vitro for three of the CMV-associated chains. Rates of TCR association differed by HLA locus in a later analysis, with DRB1 highest and HLA-C lowest.

PCR amplification relied on 60 Vbeta primers (plus 13 Jbeta primers). Libraries were prepared by immunoSEQ multiplex PCR; TCRdb keeps only in-frame clonotypes and omits some of them. The listing records approximately 190,000 clones. V lost 0 bases to trimming and J lost 5 bases, with 19 bases between them. CDR3 length equals 17 residues. CDR1 is LGHNA and CDR2 is YNFKEQ in the germline V gene. The specimen was PBMCs. The chain links TRBV4-2 to TRBJ2-5; D is perhaps TRBD2 (7 bases). The sequence came from a boy under 18 in good health and CMV-seronegative. The CDR3 is CASSQDFEGEGAETQYF. The DNA for the CDR3 is TGTGCCAGCAGCCAAGATTTCGAGGGGGAGGGTGCGGAGACCCAGTACTTC.